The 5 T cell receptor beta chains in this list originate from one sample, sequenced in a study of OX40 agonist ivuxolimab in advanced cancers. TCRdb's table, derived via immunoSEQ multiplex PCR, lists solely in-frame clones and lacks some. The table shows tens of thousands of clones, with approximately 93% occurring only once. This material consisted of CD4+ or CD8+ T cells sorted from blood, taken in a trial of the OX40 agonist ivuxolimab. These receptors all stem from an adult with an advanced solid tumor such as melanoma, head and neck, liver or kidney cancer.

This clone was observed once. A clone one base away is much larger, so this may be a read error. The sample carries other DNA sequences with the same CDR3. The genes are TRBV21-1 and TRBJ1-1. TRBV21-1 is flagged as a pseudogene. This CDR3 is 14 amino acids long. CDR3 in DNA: TGTGCCAGCACCCTAGGACCCCTGAACACTGAAGCCTTCTTT. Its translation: CASTLGPLNTEAFF.

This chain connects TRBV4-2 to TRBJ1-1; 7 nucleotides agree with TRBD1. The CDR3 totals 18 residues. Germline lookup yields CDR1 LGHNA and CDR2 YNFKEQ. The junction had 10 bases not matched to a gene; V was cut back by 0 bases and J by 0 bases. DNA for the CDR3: TGTGCCAGCAGCCAAGATCGGGACAGCCGATCAATGAACACTGAAGCTTTCTTT. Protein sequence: CASSQDRDSRSMNTEAFF.

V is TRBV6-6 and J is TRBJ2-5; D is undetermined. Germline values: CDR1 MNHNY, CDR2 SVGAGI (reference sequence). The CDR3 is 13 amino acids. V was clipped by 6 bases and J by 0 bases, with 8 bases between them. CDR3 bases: TGTGCCAGCAGGACATTTGACCAAGAGACCCAGTACTTC. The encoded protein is CASRTFDQETQYF.

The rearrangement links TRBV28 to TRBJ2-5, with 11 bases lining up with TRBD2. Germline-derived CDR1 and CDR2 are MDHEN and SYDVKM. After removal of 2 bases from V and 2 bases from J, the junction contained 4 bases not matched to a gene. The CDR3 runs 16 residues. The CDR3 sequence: CASSLRLAGGQETQYF. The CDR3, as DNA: TGTGCCAGCAGTTTACGGCTAGCGGGGGGACAAGAGACCCAGTACTTC.

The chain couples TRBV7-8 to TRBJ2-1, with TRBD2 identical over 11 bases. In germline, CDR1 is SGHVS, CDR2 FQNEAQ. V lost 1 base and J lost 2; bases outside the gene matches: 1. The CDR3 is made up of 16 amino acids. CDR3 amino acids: CASSLGLAGPYNEQFF. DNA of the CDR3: TGTGCCAGCAGCTTAGGACTAGCGGGGCCCTACAATGAGCAGTTCTTC.